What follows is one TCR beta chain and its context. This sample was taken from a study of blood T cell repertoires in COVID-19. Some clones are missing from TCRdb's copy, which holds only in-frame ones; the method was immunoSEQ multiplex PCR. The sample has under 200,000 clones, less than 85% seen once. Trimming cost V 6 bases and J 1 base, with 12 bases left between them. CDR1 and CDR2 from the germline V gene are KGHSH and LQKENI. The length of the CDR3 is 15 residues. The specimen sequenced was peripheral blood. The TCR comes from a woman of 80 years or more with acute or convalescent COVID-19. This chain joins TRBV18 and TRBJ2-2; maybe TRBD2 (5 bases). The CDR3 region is CASSVRERNTGELFF. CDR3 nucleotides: TGTGCCAGCTCCGTGAGGGAACGGAACACCGGGGAGCTGTTTTTT.